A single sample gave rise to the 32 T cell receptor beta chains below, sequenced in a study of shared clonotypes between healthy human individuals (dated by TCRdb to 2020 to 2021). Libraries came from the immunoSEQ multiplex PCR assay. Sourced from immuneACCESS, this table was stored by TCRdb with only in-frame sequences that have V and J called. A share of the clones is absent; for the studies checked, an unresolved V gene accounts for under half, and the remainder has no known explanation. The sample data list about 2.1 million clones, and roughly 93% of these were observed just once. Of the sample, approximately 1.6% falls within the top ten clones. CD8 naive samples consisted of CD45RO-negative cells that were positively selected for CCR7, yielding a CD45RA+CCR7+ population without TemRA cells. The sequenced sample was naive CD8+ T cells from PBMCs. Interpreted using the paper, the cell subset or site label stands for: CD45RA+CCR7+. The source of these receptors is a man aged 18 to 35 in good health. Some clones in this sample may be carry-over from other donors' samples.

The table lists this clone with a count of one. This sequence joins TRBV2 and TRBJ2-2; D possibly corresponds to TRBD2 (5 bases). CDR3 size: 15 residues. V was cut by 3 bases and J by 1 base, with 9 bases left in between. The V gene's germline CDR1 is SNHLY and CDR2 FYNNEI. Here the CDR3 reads CASSDLGENTGELFF. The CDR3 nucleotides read TGTGCCAGCAGTGACCTCGGGGAGAACACCGGGGAGCTGTTTTTT.

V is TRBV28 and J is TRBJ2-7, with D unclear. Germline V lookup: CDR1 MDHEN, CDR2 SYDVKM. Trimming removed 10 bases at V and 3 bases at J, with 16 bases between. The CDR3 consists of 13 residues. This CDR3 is CATRRTSDYEQYF. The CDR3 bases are TGTGCCACCCGACGAACGTCCGACTACGAGCAGTACTTC.

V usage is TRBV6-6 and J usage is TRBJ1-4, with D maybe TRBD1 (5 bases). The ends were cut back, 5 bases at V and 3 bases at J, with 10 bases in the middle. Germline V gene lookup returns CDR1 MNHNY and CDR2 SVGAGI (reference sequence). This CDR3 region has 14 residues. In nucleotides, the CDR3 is TGTGCCAGCAGTCAGGCGACAGCTAATGAAAAACTGTTTTTT. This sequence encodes CASSQATANEKLFF.

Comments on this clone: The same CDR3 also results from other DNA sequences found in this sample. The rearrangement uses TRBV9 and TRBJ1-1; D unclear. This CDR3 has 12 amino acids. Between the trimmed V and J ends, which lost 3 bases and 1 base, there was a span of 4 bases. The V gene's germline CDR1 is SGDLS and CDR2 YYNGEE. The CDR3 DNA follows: TGTGCCAGCAGCGAGGGGAACACTGAAGCTTTCTTT. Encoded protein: CASSEGNTEAFF.

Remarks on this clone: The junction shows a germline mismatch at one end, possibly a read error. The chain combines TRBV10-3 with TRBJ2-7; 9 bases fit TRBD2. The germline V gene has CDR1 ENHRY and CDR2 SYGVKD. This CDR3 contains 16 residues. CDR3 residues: CAIGVMREGPIREQYF. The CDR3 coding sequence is TGCGCCATCGGGGTGATGCGGGAGGGCCCCATACGAGAGCAGTACTTC.

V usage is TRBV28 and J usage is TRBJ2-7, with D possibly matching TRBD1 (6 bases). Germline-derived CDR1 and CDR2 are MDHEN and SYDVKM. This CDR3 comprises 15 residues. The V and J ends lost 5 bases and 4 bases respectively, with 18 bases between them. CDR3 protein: CASSKYTGKGYEQYF. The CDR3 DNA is TGTGCCAGCAGTAAATATACAGGGAAGGGGTACGAGCAGTACTTC. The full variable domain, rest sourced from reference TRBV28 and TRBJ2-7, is DVKVTQSSRYLVKRTGEKVFLECVQDMDHENMFWYRQDPGLGLRLIYFSYDVKMKEKGDIPEGYSVSREKKERFSLILESASTNQTSMYLCASSKYTGKGYEQYFGPGTRLTVT.

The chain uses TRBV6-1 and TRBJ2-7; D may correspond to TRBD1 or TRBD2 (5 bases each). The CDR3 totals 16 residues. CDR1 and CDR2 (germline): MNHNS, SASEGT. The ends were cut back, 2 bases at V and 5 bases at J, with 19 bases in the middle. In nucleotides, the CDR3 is TGTGCCAGCAGTGAATTGAAAGGGGCGCCCGGGGACGAGCAGTACTTC. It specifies CASSELKGAPGDEQYF.

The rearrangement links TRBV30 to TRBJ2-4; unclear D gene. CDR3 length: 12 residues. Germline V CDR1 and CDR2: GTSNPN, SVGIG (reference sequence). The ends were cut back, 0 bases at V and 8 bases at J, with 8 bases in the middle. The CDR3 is CAWSVRFDIQYF. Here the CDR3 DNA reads TGTGCCTGGAGTGTGAGGTTTGACATTCAGTACTTC.

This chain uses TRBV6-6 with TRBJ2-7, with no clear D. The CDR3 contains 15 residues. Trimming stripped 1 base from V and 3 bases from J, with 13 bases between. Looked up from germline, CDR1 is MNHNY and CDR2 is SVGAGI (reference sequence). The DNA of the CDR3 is TGTGCCAGCAGTTACTATTCCGGGCCCGGCTACGAGCAGTACTTC. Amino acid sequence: CASSYYSGPGYEQYF.

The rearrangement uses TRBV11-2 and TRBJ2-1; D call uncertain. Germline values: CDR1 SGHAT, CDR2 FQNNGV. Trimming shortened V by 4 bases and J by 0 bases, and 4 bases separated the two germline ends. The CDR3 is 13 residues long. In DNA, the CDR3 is TGTGCCAGCAGCTCAAGCTCCTACAATGAGCAGTTCTTC. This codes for CASSSSSYNEQFF. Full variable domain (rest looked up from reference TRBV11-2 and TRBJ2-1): EAGVAQSPRYKIIEKRQSVAFWCNPISGHATLYWYQQILGQGPKLLIQFQNNGVVDDSQLPKDRFSAERLKGVDSTLKIQPAKLEDSAVYLCASSSSSYNEQFFGPGTRLTVL.

CDR3 nucleotide sequence: TGTGCCAGCAGCTTAGGGGCCCCCCGGCAGGAGAACACTGAAGCTTTCTTT. Translation gives CASSLGAPRQENTEAFF. The J gene is TRBJ1-1, the V gene TRBV7-9; D unclear. In germline, CDR1 is SEHNR, CDR2 FQNEAQ (reference sequence). V lost 1 base to trimming and J lost 1 base, with 16 bases between them. The CDR3 runs 17 residues. The variable domain in full, completed from reference TRBV7-9 and TRBJ1-1, reads DTGVSQNPRHKITKRGQNVTFRCDPISEHNRLYWYRQTLGQGPEFLTYFQNEAQLEKSRLLSDRFSAERPKGSFSTLEIQRTEQGDSAMYLCASSLGAPRQENTEAFFGQGTRLTVV.

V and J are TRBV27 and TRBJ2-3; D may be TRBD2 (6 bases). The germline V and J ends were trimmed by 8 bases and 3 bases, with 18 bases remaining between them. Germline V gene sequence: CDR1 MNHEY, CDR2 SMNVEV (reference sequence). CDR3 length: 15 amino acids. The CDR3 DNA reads TGTGCCAGCCGGCCCGCAGCGGGTTTTACAGATACGCAGTATTTT. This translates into CASRPAAGFTDTQYF.

CDR3 residues: CATHRGGEQYF. Here the CDR3 DNA reads TGTGCCACCCATAGAGGTGGTGAGCAGTACTTC. This chain joins TRBV25-1 and TRBJ2-7; no clear D gene. V was pared by 10 bases and J by 7 bases, with 14 bases between. Germline loops: CDR1 MGHDK, CDR2 SYGVNS. CDR3 length: 11 residues.

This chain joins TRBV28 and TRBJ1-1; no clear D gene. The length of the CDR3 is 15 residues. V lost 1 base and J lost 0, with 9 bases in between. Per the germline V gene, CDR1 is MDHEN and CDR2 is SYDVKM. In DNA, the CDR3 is TGTGCCAGCAGTTTATTTGGGGAATTGAACACTGAAGCTTTCTTT. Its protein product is CASSLFGELNTEAFF.

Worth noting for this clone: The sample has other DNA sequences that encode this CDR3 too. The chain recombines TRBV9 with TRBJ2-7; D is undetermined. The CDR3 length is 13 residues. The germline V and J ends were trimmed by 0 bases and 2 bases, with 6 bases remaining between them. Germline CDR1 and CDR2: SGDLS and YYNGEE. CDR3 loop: CASSVGSTYEQYF. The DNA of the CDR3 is TGTGCCAGCAGCGTAGGCTCTACCTACGAGCAGTACTTC.

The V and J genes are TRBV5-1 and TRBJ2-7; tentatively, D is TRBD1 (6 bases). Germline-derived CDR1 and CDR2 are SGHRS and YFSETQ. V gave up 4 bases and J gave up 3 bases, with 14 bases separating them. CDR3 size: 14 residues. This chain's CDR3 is CASSQGKGGYEQYF. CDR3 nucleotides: TGCGCCAGCAGCCAGGGGAAAGGTGGCTACGAGCAGTACTTC.

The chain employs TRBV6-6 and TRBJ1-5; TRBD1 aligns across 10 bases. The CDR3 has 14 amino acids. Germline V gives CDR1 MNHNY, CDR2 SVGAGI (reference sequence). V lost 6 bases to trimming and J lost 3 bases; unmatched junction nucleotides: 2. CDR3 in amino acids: CASRDRGINQPQHF. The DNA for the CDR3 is TGTGCCAGCAGGGACAGGGGGATCAATCAGCCCCAGCATTTT.

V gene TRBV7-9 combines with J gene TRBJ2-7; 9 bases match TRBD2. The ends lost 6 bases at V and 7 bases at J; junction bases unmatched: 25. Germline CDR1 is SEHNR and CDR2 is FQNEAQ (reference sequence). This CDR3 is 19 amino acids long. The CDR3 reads CASSLSLGLAFRPTGEQYF. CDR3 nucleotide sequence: TGTGCCAGCAGTTTATCGTTGGGACTAGCCTTCCGGCCGACGGGGGAGCAGTACTTC.

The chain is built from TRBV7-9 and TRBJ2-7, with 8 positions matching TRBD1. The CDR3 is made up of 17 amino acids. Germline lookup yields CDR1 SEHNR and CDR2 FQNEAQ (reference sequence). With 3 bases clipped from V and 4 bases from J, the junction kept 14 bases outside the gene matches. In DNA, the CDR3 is TGTGCCAGCAGCTTGATCCCCGGGACAGGACGTGATTACGAGCAGTACTTC. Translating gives CASSLIPGTGRDYEQYF.

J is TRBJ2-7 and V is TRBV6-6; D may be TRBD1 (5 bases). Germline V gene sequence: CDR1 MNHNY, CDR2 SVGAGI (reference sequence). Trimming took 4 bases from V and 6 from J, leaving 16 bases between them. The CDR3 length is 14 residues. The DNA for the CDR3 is TGTGCCAGCAGTTCCAGGGAAAAGAGACCCGAGCAGTACTTC. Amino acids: CASSSREKRPEQYF.

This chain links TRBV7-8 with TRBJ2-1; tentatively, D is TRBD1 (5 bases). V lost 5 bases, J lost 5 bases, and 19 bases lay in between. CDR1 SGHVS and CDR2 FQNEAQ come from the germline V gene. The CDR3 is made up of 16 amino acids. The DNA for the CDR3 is TGTGCCAGCAGCCCCGGGTGGGGCCTATCAAACAATGAGCAGTTCTTC. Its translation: CASSPGWGLSNNEQFF. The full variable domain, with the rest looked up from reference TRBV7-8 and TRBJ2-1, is GAGVSQSPRYKVAKRGQDVALRCDPISGHVSLFWYQQALGQGPEFLTYFQNEAQLDKSGLPSDRFFAERPEGSVSTLKIQRTQQEDSAVYLCASSPGWGLSNNEQFFGPGTRLTVL.

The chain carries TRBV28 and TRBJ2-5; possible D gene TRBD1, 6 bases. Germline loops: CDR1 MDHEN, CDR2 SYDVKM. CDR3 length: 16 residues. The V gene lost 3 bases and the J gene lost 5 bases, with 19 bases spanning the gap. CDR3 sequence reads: CASSFSWAGVDETQYF. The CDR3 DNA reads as TGTGCCAGCAGTTTCAGCTGGGCAGGGGTTGATGAGACCCAGTACTTC. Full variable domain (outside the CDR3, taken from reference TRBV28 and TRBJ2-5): DVKVTQSSRYLVKRTGEKVFLECVQDMDHENMFWYRQDPGLGLRLIYFSYDVKMKEKGDIPEGYSVSREKKERFSLILESASTNQTSMYLCASSFSWAGVDETQYFGPGTRLLVL.

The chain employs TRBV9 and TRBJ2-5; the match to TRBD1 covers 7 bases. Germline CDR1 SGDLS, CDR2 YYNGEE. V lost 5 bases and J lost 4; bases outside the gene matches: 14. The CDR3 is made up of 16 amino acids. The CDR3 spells CASSPGTAPRRETQYF. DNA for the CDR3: TGTGCCAGCAGTCCCGGGACAGCGCCCCGAAGAGAGACCCAGTACTTC.

CDR3 loop: CASSLRAGQGYSGNTIYF. CDR3 in DNA: TGCGCCAGCAGCTTGCGTGCGGGACAGGGGTACTCTGGAAACACCATATATTTT. V is TRBV5-1 and J is TRBJ1-3, with 10 bases identical to TRBD1. Germline V lookup: CDR1 SGHRS, CDR2 YFSETQ. V shed 1 base, J shed 0 bases, and the junction held 7 bases outside the gene matches. The CDR3 consists of 18 residues.

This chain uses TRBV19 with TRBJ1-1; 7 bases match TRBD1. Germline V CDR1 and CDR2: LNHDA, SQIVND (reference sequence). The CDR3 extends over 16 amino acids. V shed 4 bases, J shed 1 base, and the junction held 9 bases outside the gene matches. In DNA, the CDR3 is TGTGCCAGTAGTACGTGGGACAGCGGCTCGAACACTGAAGCTTTCTTT. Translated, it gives CASSTWDSGSNTEAFF.

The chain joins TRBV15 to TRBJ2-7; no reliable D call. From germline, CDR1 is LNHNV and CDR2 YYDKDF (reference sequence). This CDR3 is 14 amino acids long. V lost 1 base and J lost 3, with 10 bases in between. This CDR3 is CATSRVNSYYEQYF. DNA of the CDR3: TGTGCCACCAGCAGAGTAAACAGCTACTACGAGCAGTACTTC. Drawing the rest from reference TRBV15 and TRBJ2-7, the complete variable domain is DAMVIQNPRYQVTQFGKPVTLSCSQTLNHNVMYWYQQKSSQAPKLLFHYYDKDFNNEADTPDNFQSRRPNTSFCFLDIRSPGLGDTAMYLCATSRVNSYYEQYFGPGTRLTVT.

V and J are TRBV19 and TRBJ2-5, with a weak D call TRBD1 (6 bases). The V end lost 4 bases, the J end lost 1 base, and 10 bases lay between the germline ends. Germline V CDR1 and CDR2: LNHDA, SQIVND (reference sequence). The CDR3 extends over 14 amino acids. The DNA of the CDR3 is TGTGCCAGTAGTAGCCGGGACACCCAAGAGACCCAGTACTTC. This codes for CASSSRDTQETQYF.

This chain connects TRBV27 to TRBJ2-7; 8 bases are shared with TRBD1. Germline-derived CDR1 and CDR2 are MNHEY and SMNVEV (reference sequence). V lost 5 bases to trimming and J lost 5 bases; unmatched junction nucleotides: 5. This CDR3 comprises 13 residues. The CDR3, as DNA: TGTGCCAGCAGTCAGGGGGCTCTTAACGAGCAGTACTTC. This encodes CASSQGALNEQYF.

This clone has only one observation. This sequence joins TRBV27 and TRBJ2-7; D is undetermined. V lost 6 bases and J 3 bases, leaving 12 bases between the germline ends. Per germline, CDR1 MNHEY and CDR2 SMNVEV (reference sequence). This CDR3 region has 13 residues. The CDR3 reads CASSARVGYEQYF. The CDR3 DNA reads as TGTGCCAGCAGCGCCCGGGTTGGCTACGAGCAGTACTTC.

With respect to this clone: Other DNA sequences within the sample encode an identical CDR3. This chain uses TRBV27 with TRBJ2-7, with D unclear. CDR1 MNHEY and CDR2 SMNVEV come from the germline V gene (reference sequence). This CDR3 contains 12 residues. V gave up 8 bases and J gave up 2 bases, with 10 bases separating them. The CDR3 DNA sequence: TGTGCCAGCTCCAAGTCCCCCTACGAGCAGTACTTC. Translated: CASSKSPYEQYF.

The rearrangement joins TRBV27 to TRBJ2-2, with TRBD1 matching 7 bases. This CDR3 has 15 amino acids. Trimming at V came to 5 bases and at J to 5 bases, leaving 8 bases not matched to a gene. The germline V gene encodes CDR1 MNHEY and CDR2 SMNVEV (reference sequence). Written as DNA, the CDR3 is TGTGCCAGCAGTCGAGACAGGGTAGCAACCGGGGAGCTGTTTTTT. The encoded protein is CASSRDRVATGELFF.

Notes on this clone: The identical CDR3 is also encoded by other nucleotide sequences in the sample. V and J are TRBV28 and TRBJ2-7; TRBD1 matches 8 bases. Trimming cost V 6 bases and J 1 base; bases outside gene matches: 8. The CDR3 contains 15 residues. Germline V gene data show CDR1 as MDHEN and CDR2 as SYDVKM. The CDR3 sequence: CASSLGTGVSYEQYF. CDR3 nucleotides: TGTGCCAGCAGCCTCGGGACAGGCGTATCCTACGAGCAGTACTTC.